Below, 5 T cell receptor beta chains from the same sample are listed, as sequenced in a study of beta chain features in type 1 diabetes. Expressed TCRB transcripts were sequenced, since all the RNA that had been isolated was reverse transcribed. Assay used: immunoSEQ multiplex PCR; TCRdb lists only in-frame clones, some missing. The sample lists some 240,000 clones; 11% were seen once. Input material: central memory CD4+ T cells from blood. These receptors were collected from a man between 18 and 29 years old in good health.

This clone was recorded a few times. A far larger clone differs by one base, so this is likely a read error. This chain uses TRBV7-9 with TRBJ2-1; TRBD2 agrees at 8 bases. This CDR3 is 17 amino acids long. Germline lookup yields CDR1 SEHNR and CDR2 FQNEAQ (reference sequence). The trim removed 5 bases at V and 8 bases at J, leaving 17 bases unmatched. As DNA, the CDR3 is TGTGCCAGCAGCCAAGTCTCGCGCGCGGGAGGTGGCGATGAGCAGTTCTTC. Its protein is CASSQVSRAGGGDEQFF.

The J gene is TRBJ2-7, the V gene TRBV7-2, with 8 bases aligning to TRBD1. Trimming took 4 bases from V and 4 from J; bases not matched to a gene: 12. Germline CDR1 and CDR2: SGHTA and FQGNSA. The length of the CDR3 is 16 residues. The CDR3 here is CASSSSHRDRPYEQYF. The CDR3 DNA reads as TGTGCCAGCAGCTCGAGTCACCGGGACAGGCCTTACGAGCAGTACTTC.

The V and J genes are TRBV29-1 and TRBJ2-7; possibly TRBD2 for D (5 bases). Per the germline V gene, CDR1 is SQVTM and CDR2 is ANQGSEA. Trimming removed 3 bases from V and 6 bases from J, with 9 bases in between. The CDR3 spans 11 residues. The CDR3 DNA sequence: TGCAGCGTTGAGGACTCCCTCGAGCAGTACTTC. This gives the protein CSVEDSLEQYF.

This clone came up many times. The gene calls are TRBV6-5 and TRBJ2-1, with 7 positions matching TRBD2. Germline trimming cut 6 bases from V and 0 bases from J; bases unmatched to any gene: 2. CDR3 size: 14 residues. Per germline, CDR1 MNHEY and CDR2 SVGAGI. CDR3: CASRGGSSYNEQFF. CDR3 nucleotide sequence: TGTGCCAGCAGAGGCGGGAGCTCCTACAATGAGCAGTTCTTC.

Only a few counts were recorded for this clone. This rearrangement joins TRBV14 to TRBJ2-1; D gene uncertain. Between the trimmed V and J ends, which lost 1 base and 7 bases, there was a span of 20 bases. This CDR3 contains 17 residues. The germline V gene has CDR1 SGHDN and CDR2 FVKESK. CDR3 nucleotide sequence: TGTGCCAGCAGCCAAGTAGGACGGAAAGGATTACTAAATGAGCAGTTCTTC. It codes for CASSQVGRKGLLNEQFF.